The 23 T cell receptor beta chains reported below all come from one sample, sequenced in a study of shared clonotypes between healthy human individuals. Here immunoSEQ multiplex PCR was the method, and the copy in TCRdb shows in-frame clones only, minus some. This sample yields around 1.6 million clones, of which about 98% are seen a single time; around 0.45% belongs to the top ten. The sequenced sample consisted of naive CD4+ T cells sorted from blood. Subset specified: CD45RA+ positively selected. Source of these receptors: a man aged 30-40 years in good health.

The chain combines TRBV28 with TRBJ2-2; D not resolved. With 7 bases removed from V and 0 bases from J, the gap between germline ends came to 9 bases. Germline-derived CDR1 and CDR2 are MDHEN and SYDVKM. CDR3 size: 14 residues. The CDR3 protein is CASNIHANTGELFF. CDR3 coding DNA: TGTGCCAGCAACATACACGCGAACACCGGGGAGCTGTTTTTT.

The chain has TRBV5-4 and TRBJ2-1; D is unclear. V shed 4 bases and J shed 4 bases, with 9 bases lying between them. The germline gives CDR1 SGHNT, CDR2 YYREEE (reference sequence). The CDR3 length is 13 residues. The CDR3 reads CASSHHNYNEQFF. The CDR3 nucleotides read TGTGCCAGCAGCCACCACAATTACAATGAGCAGTTCTTC.

The chain joins TRBV28 to TRBJ2-6; TRBD2 is a possible D gene (6 bases). CDR3 length: 14 residues. Germline CDR1 is MDHEN and CDR2 is SYDVKM. Deletions cut 6 bases from V and 2 bases from J, with 8 bases between. The CDR3 sequence: CASRGGPGANVLTF. CDR3 nucleotides: TGTGCCAGCAGGGGAGGCCCTGGGGCCAACGTCCTGACTTTC.

The gene calls are TRBV5-1 and TRBJ2-3; D not resolved. The CDR3 extends over 15 amino acids. V was cut by 4 bases and J by 5 bases, with 17 bases left in between. The germline V gene encodes CDR1 SGHRS and CDR2 YFSETQ. DNA of the CDR3: TGCGCCAGCAGCCTAAATCGAGTACCAGGAGATACGCAGTATTTT. Residues: CASSLNRVPGDTQYF.

The rearrangement joins TRBV11-2 to TRBJ2-5, with D possibly matching TRBD2 (6 bases). CDR1 SGHAT and CDR2 FQNNGV come from the germline V gene. This CDR3 comprises 16 residues. The V and J ends lost 3 bases and 5 bases respectively, with 19 bases between them. The CDR3 protein is CASSLRREDSWETQYF. CDR3 nucleotides: TGTGCCAGCAGCTTGAGAAGGGAGGACTCATGGGAGACCCAGTACTTC.

The genes are TRBV2 and TRBJ2-7; TRBD1 might be the D (5 bases). V was clipped by 8 bases and J by 6 bases, with 17 bases between them. Germline V lookup: CDR1 SNHLY, CDR2 FYNNEI. The CDR3 has 13 residues. The CDR3 protein is CASSTGSFVEQYF. CDR3 in DNA: TGTGCCAGCTCCACAGGTTCTTTCGTCGAGCAGTACTTC.

The J gene is TRBJ2-7, the V gene TRBV11-2; the D is unclear. Trimming left V 0 bases short and J 2 bases short, with 14 bases between. CDR3 length equals 16 residues. The germline CDR1 and CDR2 sequences are SGHAT and FQNNGV. The CDR3 is CASSLDQILKTYEQYF. In nucleotides, the CDR3 is TGTGCCAGCAGCTTAGATCAAATTCTAAAGACCTACGAGCAGTACTTC.

This rearrangement joins TRBV14 to TRBJ2-5, with D uncertain. Germline assignment: CDR1 SGHDN and CDR2 FVKESK. The CDR3 is 15 amino acids. Between the trimmed V and J ends, which lost 1 base and 1 base, there was a span of 10 bases. This CDR3 reads CASSQGRQIQETQYF. The CDR3 DNA follows: TGTGCCAGCAGCCAAGGACGGCAGATCCAAGAGACCCAGTACTTC.

The chain carries TRBV28 and TRBJ1-2; the D is unclear. The CDR3 runs 13 residues. CDR1 MDHEN and CDR2 SYDVKM come from the germline V gene. V shed 5 bases and J shed 7 bases, with 14 bases lying between them. The chain's CDR3 is CASSPTAVGGYTF. CDR3 DNA: TGTGCCAGCAGTCCCACAGCAGTTGGTGGCTACACCTTC.

The V call is TRBV29-1, the J call TRBJ2-7; 8 bases map to TRBD2. The CDR3 is 16 amino acids. Germline trimming cut 0 bases from V and 2 bases from J; bases unmatched to any gene: 9. Germline lookup yields CDR1 SQVTM and CDR2 ANQGSEA. This chain's CDR3 is CSVEDRGSGKTYEQYF. In DNA form, the CDR3 reads TGCAGCGTTGAAGATCGGGGTAGCGGGAAGACCTACGAGCAGTACTTC.

This sequence joins TRBV27 and TRBJ2-5, with TRBD1 matching 7 bases. The junction had 6 bases not matched to a gene; V was cut back by 0 bases and J by 5 bases. This CDR3 region has 15 residues. CDR1 and CDR2 (germline): MNHEY, SMNVEV (reference sequence). As DNA, the CDR3 is TGTGCCAGCAGTTTATCGTTTTTACAGGGGGAGACCCAGTACTTC. Encoded protein: CASSLSFLQGETQYF.

This chain uses TRBV5-1 with TRBJ2-1; TRBD2 matches at 9 bases. The CDR3 runs 16 residues. Germline V gene sequence: CDR1 SGHRS, CDR2 YFSETQ. V trimming: 5 bases; J trimming: 3 bases; junction bases outside the gene matches: 9. CDR3 DNA: TGCGCCAGCAGGAATAGCGGGAGCGAGGTCTACAATGAGCAGTTCTTC. It specifies CASRNSGSEVYNEQFF.

This clone was counted once. The genes are TRBV30 and TRBJ2-3, with D perhaps matching TRBD2 (6 bases). From germline, CDR1 is GTSNPN and CDR2 SVGIG (reference sequence). V dropped 0 bases and J dropped 6 bases, with 22 bases sitting between them. The CDR3 sequence is 17 residues long. DNA for the CDR3: TGTGCCTGGAGTGTAACCCGGACATCGGGGGTCGAGGATACGCAGTATTTT. This gives the protein CAWSVTRTSGVEDTQYF.

The CDR3 nucleotides read TGTGCCAGCGCTCCCGGAACAGGGAGTAATGAAAAACTGTTTTTT. Translation gives CASAPGTGSNEKLFF. The chain recombines TRBV7-9 with TRBJ1-4; tentatively, D is TRBD1 (6 bases). V lost 8 bases to trimming and J lost 4 bases, with 17 bases between them. This CDR3 is built from 15 residues. CDR1 and CDR2 (germline): SEHNR, FQNEAQ (reference sequence). Full variable domain (remainder filled in from reference TRBV7-9 and TRBJ1-4): DTGVSQNPRHKITKRGQNVTFRCDPISEHNRLYWYRQTLGQGPEFLTYFQNEAQLEKSRLLSDRFSAERPKGSFSTLEIQRTEQGDSAMYLCASAPGTGSNEKLFFGSGTQLSVL.

The chain links TRBV7-7 to TRBJ2-2, with TRBD2 identical over 7 bases. CDR3 length equals 15 residues. In germline, CDR1 is SSHAT, CDR2 FNYEAQ (reference sequence). CDR3 sequence: CASSPLASGTGELFF. The CDR3 DNA reads as TGTGCTAGCTCCCCCTTGGCTAGCGGCACCGGGGAGCTGTTTTTT.

The rearrangement links TRBV7-3 to TRBJ2-1, with D unresolved. Germline V CDR1 and CDR2: SGHTA, FQGTGA. V was clipped by 5 bases and J by 0 bases, with 5 bases between them. CDR3 length equals 13 residues. The CDR3 protein is CASSRNSYNEQFF. The CDR3 DNA is TGTGCCAGCAGCCGGAACTCCTACAATGAGCAGTTCTTC.

The rearrangement joins TRBV28 to TRBJ1-4; D may be TRBD1 (6 bases). Germline-derived CDR1 and CDR2 are MDHEN and SYDVKM. Trimming cost V 4 bases and J 0 bases, with 12 bases left between them. The CDR3 is 16 residues long. Written as DNA, the CDR3 is TGTGCCAGCAGTTGGATAGGGGGGTCAACTAATGAAAAACTGTTTTTT. This sequence encodes CASSWIGGSTNEKLFF.

This rearrangement joins TRBV14 to TRBJ1-1; no firm D call. CDR3 length: 14 amino acids. Germline-derived CDR1 and CDR2 are SGHDN and FVKESK. V dropped 1 base and J dropped 10 bases, with 16 bases sitting between them. The CDR3 DNA reads TGTGCCAGCAGCCAAGGCGGACGAGACTCCCCAGCTTTCTTT. Translated, it gives CASSQGGRDSPAFF.

The chain links TRBV11-2 to TRBJ2-5; no firm D call. In germline, CDR1 is SGHAT, CDR2 FQNNGV. The CDR3 sequence is 12 residues long. The germline V and J ends were trimmed by 5 bases and 7 bases, with 11 bases remaining between them. CDR3 sequence: CASSRPLLTQYF. DNA of the CDR3: TGTGCCAGCAGCCGGCCCCTATTGACCCAGTACTTC.

The genes are TRBV5-1 and TRBJ2-7, with 8 bases fitting TRBD2. The germline gives CDR1 SGHRS, CDR2 YFSETQ. With 4 bases clipped from V and 2 bases from J, the junction kept 17 bases outside the gene matches. This CDR3 spans 18 amino acids. CDR3 residues: CASSPGGQLPRGTYEQYF. DNA for the CDR3: TGCGCCAGCAGCCCGGGGGGGCAGTTGCCCCGCGGAACCTACGAGCAGTACTTC.

The chain recombines TRBV18 with TRBJ1-1; D not resolved. With 3 bases removed from V and 5 bases from J, the gap between germline ends came to 13 bases. The CDR3 length is 14 residues. CDR1 is KGHSH, CDR2 LQKENI, per germline. The CDR3 sequence: CASSPSFVGTEAFF. The CDR3 nucleotides read TGTGCCAGCTCACCGTCGTTCGTGGGAACTGAAGCTTTCTTT.

This clone showed up just once. V is TRBV5-1 and J is TRBJ2-3; D is uncertain. The V gene lost 4 bases and the J gene lost 0 bases, with 9 bases spanning the gap. Germline CDR1 is SGHRS and CDR2 is YFSETQ. The CDR3 runs to 14 residues. CDR3 DNA: TGCGCCAGCAGCGGCATCCCGAGCACAGATACGCAGTATTTT. Its protein is CASSGIPSTDTQYF.

This chain joins TRBV7-3 and TRBJ2-7, with 13 positions matching TRBD2. The junction had 3 bases not matched to a gene; V was cut back by 4 bases and J by 6 bases. The CDR3 contains 14 residues. CDR1 SGHTA and CDR2 FQGTGA come from the germline V gene. The CDR3 loop reads CASSSGLAGAEQYF. In DNA form, the CDR3 reads TGTGCCAGCAGCTCCGGACTAGCGGGAGCCGAGCAGTACTTC.